Presented here are 10 T cell receptor beta chains from one specimen sequenced in a study of human T cells and chemical hapten exposure (dated by TCRdb to 2020 to 2023). The time point label here, explained by the study, means: patch test 1, 2 weeks after DPC sensitization. This specimen's treatment or condition label, interpreted: therapeutic diphenylcyclopropenone sensitization with weekly scalp DPC. Library creation used RACE. Reads for this sample came from a NextSeq 500. TCRdb trimmed public reads at Q25 via fastp, called clones via MiXCR and kept in-frame beta chains. Rows merge per CDR3 protein into single entries with the most common DNA and genes. Within this sample are 75,000 to 100,000 distinct CDR3 sequences, with about 11% of them counted one time only. The ten largest clones represent roughly 3.6% of the sample. Here the sequenced sample was whole blood, taken in connection with sensitization to the hapten diphenylcyclopropenone (DPC). These receptors were obtained from a woman aged 55-75 years with alopecia areata. Some clones in this sample may be carry-over from other donors' samples.

This clonotype was seen ten or more times. The chain joins TRBV2 to TRBJ2-2, with TRBD2 matching over 8 bases. CDR3 size: 15 residues. The germline V gene encodes CDR1 SNHLY and CDR2 FYNNEI. The trim removed 4 bases at V and 0 bases at J, leaving 1 base unmatched. The CDR3 is CASSGLASNTGELFF. CDR3 coding DNA: TGTGCCAGCAGTGGACTAGCGTCGAACACCGGGGAGCTGTTTTTT.

The gene calls are TRBV9 and TRBJ1-2, with D uncertain. Between the trimmed V and J ends, which lost 0 bases and 2 bases, there was a span of 11 bases. The CDR3 extends over 15 amino acids. Germline V lookup: CDR1 SGDLS, CDR2 YYNGEE. The CDR3 DNA reads as TGTGCCAGCAGCGTAGGCCCTGGTACGAACTATGGCTACACCTTC. Protein product: CASSVGPGTNYGYTF.

A remark on this clonotype: The junction shows a germline mismatch at one end, possibly a read error. The chain combines TRBV7-7 with TRBJ2-5, with unresolved D. CDR1 is SSHAT and CDR2 is FNYEAQ in the germline V gene (reference sequence). There are 14 residues in the CDR3. CDR3 sequence reads: CASSLSPGQETQYF. The CDR3 DNA sequence: TGTGCTAGCAGCTTAAGCCCAGGACAAGAGACCCAGTACTTC.

Ten or more counts support this clonotype. The V call is TRBV4-1, the J call TRBJ2-3; D is undetermined. There are 14 residues in the CDR3. Trimming cost V 3 bases and J 0 bases, with 7 bases left between them. In germline, CDR1 is MGHRA, CDR2 YSYEKL. As DNA, the CDR3 is TGCGCCAGCAGCCATGACGGGAGCACAGATACGCAGTATTTT. It yields the protein CASSHDGSTDTQYF.

The chain links TRBV6-1 to TRBJ1-1; 9 nucleotides agree with TRBD1. The trim removed 6 bases at V and 3 bases at J, leaving 5 bases unmatched. The CDR3 sequence is 14 residues long. The germline CDR1 and CDR2 sequences are MNHNS and SASEGT. CDR3 bases: TGTGCCAGCAGCCAACAGGGGGCGGACACTGAAGCTTTCTTT. This sequence encodes CASSQQGADTEAFF.

This clonotype was seen more than once but under ten times. This rearrangement joins TRBV5-1 to TRBJ2-5; D is possibly TRBD1 (6 bases). The length of the CDR3 is 14 residues. The germline V gene encodes CDR1 SGHRS and CDR2 YFSETQ. The ends were cut back, 2 bases at V and 0 bases at J, with 8 bases in the middle. The CDR3 DNA reads as TGCGCCAGCAGCTTACAGGGAAACCAAGAGACCCAGTACTTC. Residues: CASSLQGNQETQYF.

This clonotype was observed many times. CDR3 sequence (DNA): TGCGCCAGCAGCCCTGTGACGGGCATGAACACTGAAGCTTTCTTT. Its protein product is CASSPVTGMNTEAFF. The chain links TRBV5-1 to TRBJ1-1; no firm D call. This CDR3 is built from 15 residues. V gave up 4 bases and J gave up 0 bases, with 13 bases separating them. Germline CDR1 is SGHRS and CDR2 is YFSETQ.

This clonotype was observed a handful of times. The chain couples TRBV23-1 to TRBJ1-2; 8 bases match TRBD1. TRBV23-1 is an ORF; its function is uncertain. The CDR3 loop spans 15 amino acids. CDR3 loop: CGNTHIRGQGYGYTF. CDR3 in DNA: TGCGGCAATACTCATATCAGGGGGCAAGGGTATGGCTACACCTTC.

This clonotype was detected many times. This chain uses TRBV18 with TRBJ1-5; no firm D call. Germline CDR1 reads KGHSH; CDR2 reads LQKENI. Trimming pared 5 bases from V and 7 bases from J, leaving 12 bases between. The CDR3 consists of 13 residues. The CDR3, as DNA: TGTGCCAGCTCATCGACGGAAAAACAGCCCCAGCATTTT. Amino acid sequence: CASSSTEKQPQHF.

Comment on this clonotype: A much more abundant neighbour one base away suggests this may be a read error. V is TRBV11-2 and J is TRBJ2-3; 13 nucleotides match TRBD2. Germline V lookup: CDR1 SGHAT, CDR2 FQNNGV. The CDR3 contains 14 residues. The CDR3 DNA reads as TGTACCAGCAGCCAGGGACTAGCGGGGAATACGCAGTATTTT. Protein product: CTSSQGLAGNTQYF. The full variable domain, with the rest looked up from reference TRBV11-2 and TRBJ2-3, is EAGVAQSPRYKIIEKRQSVAFWCNPISGHATLYWYQQILGQGPKLLIQFQNNGVVDDSQLPKDRFSAERLKGVDSTLKIQPAKLEDSAVYLCTSSQGLAGNTQYFGPGTRLTVL.